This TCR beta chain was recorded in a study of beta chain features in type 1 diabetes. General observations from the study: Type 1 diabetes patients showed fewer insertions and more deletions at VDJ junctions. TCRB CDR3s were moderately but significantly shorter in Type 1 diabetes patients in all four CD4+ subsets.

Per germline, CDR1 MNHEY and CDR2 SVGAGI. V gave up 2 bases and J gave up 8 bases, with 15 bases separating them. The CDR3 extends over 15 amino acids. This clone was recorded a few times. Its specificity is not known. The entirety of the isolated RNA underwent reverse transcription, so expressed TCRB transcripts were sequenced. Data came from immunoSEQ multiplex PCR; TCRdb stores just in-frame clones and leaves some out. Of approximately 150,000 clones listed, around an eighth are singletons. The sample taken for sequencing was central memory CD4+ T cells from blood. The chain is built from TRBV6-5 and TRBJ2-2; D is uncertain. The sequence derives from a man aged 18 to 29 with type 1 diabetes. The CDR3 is CASSYLGNFWGELFF. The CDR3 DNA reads TGTGCCAGCAGTTACCTTGGGAACTTCTGGGGGGAGCTGTTTTTT.